Presented here are 24 T cell receptor beta chains from one specimen sequenced in a study of PD-1 blockade in classical Hodgkin lymphoma. Libraries were prepared by immunoSEQ multiplex PCR; TCRdb keeps only in-frame clonotypes and omits some of them. In the table there are around 13,000 clones, around 84% of which are singletons. Every patient was affected by relapse after autologous stem cell transplantation, while exposure to brentuximab vedotin was not uniform. Sequenced material: peripheral blood mononuclear cells (PBMCs), taken at baseline. All receptors come from a human donor with classical Hodgkin lymphoma.

The V and J genes are TRBV30 and TRBJ1-5; tentatively, D is TRBD1 (6 bases). The V gene lost 0 bases and the J gene lost 6 bases, with 15 bases spanning the gap. CDR1 and CDR2 (germline): GTSNPN, SVGIG (reference sequence). The CDR3 contains 15 residues. Written as DNA, the CDR3 is TGTGCCTGGAGTGTAGTAGAGGGGGGGACTCAGCCCCAGCATTTT. Its translation is CAWSVVEGGTQPQHF.

The rearrangement joins TRBV20-1 to TRBJ2-5; unclear D gene. There are 10 residues in the CDR3. In germline, CDR1 is DFQATT, CDR2 SNEGSKA (reference sequence). Trimming stripped 3 bases from V and 5 bases from J, with 4 bases between. DNA of the CDR3: TGCAGTGCTAGGGGGGAGACCCAGTACTTC. It translates to CSARGETQYF.

V is TRBV14 and J is TRBJ1-1; tentative D call: TRBD1 (6 bases). CDR3 length: 16 amino acids. V was trimmed by 0 bases and J by 5 bases, leaving 16 bases between them. Looked up from germline, CDR1 is SGHDN and CDR2 is FVKESK. The CDR3 DNA reads TGTGCCAGCAGCCAAGATCCCCACAGGGAGGGAACTGAAGCTTTCTTT. This gives the protein CASSQDPHREGTEAFF.

The J gene is TRBJ2-1, the V gene TRBV7-9; 11 nucleotides match TRBD2. CDR1 SEHNR and CDR2 FQNEAQ come from the germline V gene (reference sequence). Trimming removed 1 base from V and 9 bases from J; junction bases left unmatched: 11. The CDR3 totals 17 residues. The CDR3 reads CASSLGLAGSKAGEQFF. CDR3 coding DNA: TGTGCCAGCAGCTTAGGACTAGCGGGGTCGAAGGCAGGTGAGCAGTTCTTC.

The genes are TRBV7-9 and TRBJ2-3; 10 bases align to TRBD2. The germline CDR1 and CDR2 sequences are SEHNR and FQNEAQ (reference sequence). This CDR3 has 17 amino acids. Losses at the gene ends were 1 base for V and 4 bases for J; bases not matched to a gene: 8. The CDR3, as DNA: TGTGCCAGCAGCTTAGGGAATAGCGGGAGGTCTTCAGATACGCAGTATTTT. Its protein is CASSLGNSGRSSDTQYF.

Relative to its sample, this clone is medium-sized. The chain employs TRBV5-6 and TRBJ2-5; D is ambiguous. The germline CDR1 and CDR2 sequences are SGHDT and YYEEEE. The V gene lost 4 bases and the J gene lost 0 bases, with 13 bases spanning the gap. This CDR3 has 15 residues. Here the CDR3 DNA reads TGTGCCAGCAGCGCCCGTCCGCGATACCAAGAGACCCAGTACTTC. Protein sequence: CASSARPRYQETQYF.

The V gene is TRBV6-6, the J gene TRBJ1-5; D uncertain. This CDR3 region has 14 residues. V was cut by 4 bases and J by 0 bases, with 7 bases left in between. The germline gives CDR1 MNHNY, CDR2 SVGAGI (reference sequence). CDR3 DNA sequence: TGTGCCAGCAGTTTCGACACTAGCAATCAGCCCCAGCATTTT. Translation gives CASSFDTSNQPQHF.

The V call is TRBV19, the J call TRBJ1-2; D gene ambiguous. The CDR3 extends over 12 amino acids. Germline assignment: CDR1 LNHDA and CDR2 SQIVND (reference sequence). Trimming pared 5 bases from V and 4 bases from J, leaving 8 bases between. The DNA of the CDR3 is TGTGCCAGTAGTGGTCGGTTCTATGGCTACACCTTC. Amino acids: CASSGRFYGYTF.

The genes are TRBV5-1 and TRBJ2-3, with 15 bases that match TRBD2. Germline V lookup: CDR1 SGHRS, CDR2 YFSETQ. V lost 3 bases, J lost 2 bases, and 4 bases stayed unmatched. The CDR3 covers 17 residues. CDR3 DNA: TGCGCCAGCAGCTCCTGGACTAGCGGGGGGGCCACAGATACGCAGTATTTT. Its translation is CASSSWTSGGATDTQYF. Supplemented by reference TRBV5-1 and TRBJ2-3, the full variable domain reads KAGVTQTPRYLIKTRGQQVTLSCSPISGHRSVSWYQQTPGQGLQFLFEYFSETQRNKGNFPGRFSGRQFSNSRSEMNVSTLELGDSALYLCASSSWTSGGATDTQYFGPGTRLTVL.

The J gene is TRBJ1-5, the V gene TRBV12-2; the D segment call TRBD1 is taken from the table without a DNA check. TRBV12-2 is flagged as a pseudogene. CDR3 length equals 14 residues. The CDR3 spells CASRDYRGTQPQHF. The CDR3 bases are TGTGCAAGTCGCGATTACAGGGGGACTCAGCCCCAGCATTTT.

The chain uses TRBV9 and TRBJ2-1; 8 bases align to TRBD2. Per germline, CDR1 SGDLS and CDR2 YYNGEE. The CDR3 runs 14 residues. J lost 4 bases, V lost 7 bases, and 7 bases had no gene match. The CDR3 sequence: CASASGSSYNEQFF. The CDR3 DNA reads TGTGCCAGCGCAAGCGGGAGTTCATACAATGAGCAGTTCTTC. The variable domain in full, completed from reference TRBV9 and TRBJ2-1, reads DSGVTQTPKHLITATGQRVTLRCSPRSGDLSVYWYQQSLDQGLQFLIQYYNGEERAKGNILERFSAQQFPDLHSELNLSSLELGDSALYFCASASGSSYNEQFFGPGTRLTVL.

The chain links TRBV5-1 to TRBJ2-7, with D maybe TRBD1 (7 bases). There are 15 residues in the CDR3. The germline CDR1 and CDR2 sequences are SGHRS and YFSETQ. The V end lost 8 bases, the J end lost 0 bases, and 18 bases lay between the germline ends. CDR3 sequence: CASRLGQAPSYEQYF. For the CDR3, the DNA is TGCGCCAGTAGACTAGGACAGGCCCCCTCCTACGAGCAGTACTTC.

V usage is TRBV7-9 and J usage is TRBJ1-3; no firm D call. This CDR3 spans 17 amino acids. V was pared by 0 bases and J by 3 bases, with 15 bases between. Germline CDR1 is SEHNR and CDR2 is FQNEAQ (reference sequence). CDR3 loop: CASSLARGSTGGNTIYF. The DNA of the CDR3 is TGTGCCAGCAGCTTAGCGCGTGGGAGCACGGGTGGAAACACCATATATTTT.

This clone was seen only once. The chain links TRBV14 to TRBJ2-1; perhaps TRBD1 as D (5 bases). The germline V gene encodes CDR1 SGHDN and CDR2 FVKESK. Trimming cost V 0 bases and J 3 bases, with 6 bases left between them. The CDR3 extends over 14 amino acids. CDR3 residues: CASSQEDSYNEQFF. CDR3 nucleotide sequence: TGTGCCAGCAGCCAAGAAGACAGCTACAATGAGCAGTTCTTC.

In DNA, the CDR3 is TGTGCCAGCAGCTTAGCACCGGGATCTTATGGCTACACCTTC. It encodes CASSLAPGSYGYTF. The J gene is TRBJ1-2, the V gene TRBV13; D is unclear. Looked up from germline, CDR1 is PRHDT and CDR2 is FYEKMQ (reference sequence). V gave up 1 base and J gave up 5 bases, with 11 bases separating them. The CDR3 contains 14 residues.

The chain is built from TRBV6-1 and TRBJ1-2, with 9 bases matching TRBD1. Germline V gene data show CDR1 as MNHNS and CDR2 as SASEGT. The CDR3 consists of 15 residues. The ends lost 5 bases at V and 12 bases at J; junction bases unmatched: 16. The CDR3 bases are TGTGCCAGCAGTAACATACAGGGGGCTATGTCGGGACACACCTTC. This gives the protein CASSNIQGAMSGHTF.

V usage is TRBV6-1 and J usage is TRBJ1-3; D not resolved. Germline V gene sequence: CDR1 MNHNS, CDR2 SASEGT. The CDR3 is 15 residues long. Trimming removed 6 bases from V and 0 bases from J, with 12 bases in between. As DNA, the CDR3 is TGTGCCAGCAGCCCCAGAACTAGCTCTGGAAACACCATATATTTT. Its translation: CASSPRTSSGNTIYF.

The rearrangement joins TRBV7-9 to TRBJ1-1; D is undetermined. V was cut by 5 bases and J by 1 base, with 8 bases left in between. The CDR3 contains 13 residues. The germline V gene encodes CDR1 SEHNR and CDR2 FQNEAQ (reference sequence). The DNA of the CDR3 is TGTGCCAGCAGCGTACAGAGGAACACTGAAGCTTTCTTT. Translation gives CASSVQRNTEAFF.

This chain connects TRBV5-1 to TRBJ2-1; 9 bases align to TRBD2. CDR1 SGHRS and CDR2 YFSETQ come from the germline V gene. This CDR3 is 16 amino acids long. J lost 5 bases, V lost 0 bases, and 6 bases had no gene match. CDR3 sequence reads: CASSLGSVAGDNEQFF. The CDR3 region has the DNA TGCGCCAGCAGCTTGGGATCGGTAGCGGGAGACAATGAGCAGTTCTTC.

The V gene is TRBV2, the J gene TRBJ1-2; 7 bases line up with TRBD1. CDR1 is SNHLY and CDR2 is FYNNEI in the germline V gene. V dropped 10 bases and J dropped 6; count of bases not matched to a gene: 11. CDR3 length: 13 amino acids. The CDR3 DNA is TGTGCCATCAACGAAGGGGGCCTAGATGGCTACACCTTC. This encodes CAINEGGLDGYTF.

This clone was detected once. The J gene is TRBJ1-5, the V gene TRBV7-9; no clear D. V was trimmed by 5 bases and J by 0 bases, leaving 8 bases between them. CDR3 length: 14 residues. Germline V gene sequence: CDR1 SEHNR, CDR2 FQNEAQ (reference sequence). CDR3 DNA: TGTGCCAGCAGCAGAGGTACTAGCAATCAGCCCCAGCATTTT. Amino acids: CASSRGTSNQPQHF.

The V gene is TRBV21-1, the J gene TRBJ2-2; the table assigns TRBD2, which was not confirmed against the DNA. TRBV21-1 corresponds to a pseudogene. CDR3 length equals 20 residues. This CDR3 reads CASSRASGLAGVSTAGELFF. CDR3 sequence (DNA): TGTGCCAGCAGCAGGGCTTCTGGACTAGCGGGAGTAAGTACGGCCGGGGAGCTGTTTTTT.

This chain uses TRBV7-6 with TRBJ1-2; 7 nucleotides match TRBD1. This CDR3 spans 15 amino acids. Germline CDR1 reads SGHVS; CDR2 reads FNYEAQ. V dropped 5 bases and J dropped 1; count of bases not matched to a gene: 7. CDR3 loop: CASSRTDRDNYGYTF. DNA of the CDR3: TGTGCCAGCAGCCGAACTGACAGGGATAACTATGGCTACACCTTC.

This clone has just a few counts. This chain uses TRBV28 with TRBJ2-1, with D perhaps assigned TRBD1 or TRBD2 (5 bases each). The CDR3 spans 17 residues. Trimming removed 5 bases from V and 2 bases from J, with 19 bases in between. Germline CDR1 reads MDHEN; CDR2 reads SYDVKM. CDR3: CASSPIARGVTYNEQFF. CDR3 DNA sequence: TGTGCCAGCAGTCCTATTGCGCGAGGGGTCACCTACAATGAGCAGTTCTTC.